This T cell receptor beta chain was recovered during a study of spatial heterogeneity in lung cancer. About the study: Compared with alpha-chain sequences, beta-chain sequences were consistently detected in greater numbers.

Time point: blood at routine non-recurrence follow-up after resection. Sequencing of whole RNA from tumor, nontumor lung or frozen PBMC involved no sorting. Every TCR cDNA molecule carried a tag that served as a unique molecular identifier. TCRdb re-derived calls from the 5' RACE reads in MiXCR, one entry per CDR3 protein. The sample lists about 33,000 distinct CDR3 sequences, 8% to 13% occurring once. The sample holds many counts of this clonotype. Sequencing used PBMCs, obtained at follow-up. The sequence came from a female donor with early-stage non-small cell lung cancer.

The CDR3 region is CSVRVGGTEAFF. In DNA, the CDR3 is TGCAGCGTTAGGGTTGGGGGCACTGAAGCTTTCTTT. The chain carries TRBV29-1 and TRBJ1-1; tentatively, D is TRBD1 (5 bases). Germline CDR1 SQVTM, CDR2 ANQGSEA. V lost 5 bases and J 4 bases, leaving 11 bases between the germline ends. CDR3 length: 12 amino acids.